This T cell receptor (beta chain) was documented in a study of cytomegalovirus exposure and HLA in healthy donors. The PCR employed 60 Vbeta primers together with 13 Jbeta primers. Sequenced by immunoSEQ multiplex PCR; TCRdb stores in-frame clones only, minus some. There are around 150,000 clones in the sample; around 86% occur only once, and roughly 4.3% lies in the top ten. V was trimmed by 2 bases and J by 4 bases, leaving 18 bases between them. CDR1 is GTSNPN and CDR2 is SVGIG in the germline V gene (reference sequence). The CDR3 is made up of 16 amino acids. A single count supports this clone. The antigen remains undetermined. Whole-study results and caveats: It was assumed in the presence/absence analyses that sequencing depth was roughly uniform across donors.

The specimen sequenced was PBMCs. This clonotype originated in a man aged 50 to 60 in good health and CMV-seropositive. The chain combines TRBV30 with TRBJ1-5; TRBD1 is a possible D gene (6 bases). The CDR3 DNA follows: TGTGCCTGGAGTACCTCAGGGGTAGAATGGAATCAGCCCCAGCATTTT. Amino acids: CAWSTSGVEWNQPQHF.